This entry describes one T cell receptor beta chain. Trimming took 5 bases from V and 2 from J, leaving 10 bases between them. The CDR3 contains 14 residues. The germline V gene encodes CDR1 MNHEY and CDR2 SMNVEV (reference sequence). The data derive from a study of sequential checkpoint blockade in melanoma. In the study overall: Randomization was 1:1 between first-line nivolumab→ipilimumab and ipilimumab→nivolumab.

Sequenced by immunoSEQ multiplex PCR; TCRdb stores in-frame clones only, minus some. This table holds approximately 10,000 clones, around 73% found once. Regarding treatment: randomized to nivolumab then ipilimumab (arm A) or the reverse (arm B). PBMC sorting kept live CD3+CD8+ cells without CD19 or CD56. The sequences come from CD8+ T cells sorted from blood (inferred from file names), collected from a patient given nivolumab and ipilimumab in sequence. The V gene is TRBV27, the J gene TRBJ2-1; D remains unclear. The receptor was isolated from a human donor with melanoma. In DNA, the CDR3 is TGTGCCAGCAGTCGAGGTACGACCTACAATGAGCAGTTCTTC. This translates into CASSRGTTYNEQFF.